This T cell receptor (beta chain) was documented in a study of shared clonotypes between healthy human individuals. The study's findings and limits: All-four-donor shared clonotypes had higher generation probabilities than non-shared clonotypes did.

As handled by the study authors: As immunoSEQ supplied junction-only sequences (without quality scores), filtering differed. The protocol was immunoSEQ multiplex PCR, while the TCRdb copy is restricted to in-frame clones and leaves out a portion. V and J calls and clone size follow that table, whereas D and trimming were derived from the DNA. The table records approximately 2.5 million clones, 80% to 95% of them present only once. Remarks on this clone: Its antigen remains unknown. This sample includes further DNA sequences coding for the same CDR3.

A CD45RA+ naive subset and a CD45RA-negative memory subset were split from CD4+ cells. Trimming took 3 bases from V and 1 from J, leaving 5 bases between them. Germline V gives CDR1 SGHRS, CDR2 YFSETQ. The CDR3 totals 12 residues. The genes are TRBV5-1 and TRBJ2-7; D gene unclear. Sequencing used naive CD4+ T cells from PBMCs. Described subset: CD45RA+ positively selected. The clonotype comes from a man younger than 35 in good health. Some clones in this sample may be carry-over from other donors' samples. CDR3 in DNA: TGCGCCAGCAGCTCCCCTTCCTACGAGCAGTACTTC. It yields the protein CASSSPSYEQYF.